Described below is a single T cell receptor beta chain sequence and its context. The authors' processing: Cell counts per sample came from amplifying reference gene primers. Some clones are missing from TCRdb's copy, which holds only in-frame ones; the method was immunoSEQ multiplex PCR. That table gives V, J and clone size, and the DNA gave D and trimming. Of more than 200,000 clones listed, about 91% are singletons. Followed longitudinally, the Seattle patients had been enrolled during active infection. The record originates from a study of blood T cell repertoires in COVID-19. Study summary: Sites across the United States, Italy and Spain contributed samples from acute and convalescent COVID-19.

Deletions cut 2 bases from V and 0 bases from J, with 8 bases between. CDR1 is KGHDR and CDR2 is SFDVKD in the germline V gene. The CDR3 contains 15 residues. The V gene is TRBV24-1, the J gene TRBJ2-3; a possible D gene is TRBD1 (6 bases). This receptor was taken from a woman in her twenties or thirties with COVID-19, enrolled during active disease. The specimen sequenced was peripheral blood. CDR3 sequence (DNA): TGTGCCACCAGTGATTATACAGGGAGCACAGATACGCAGTATTTT. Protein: CATSDYTGSTDTQYF.